What follows are 30 T cell receptor beta chains derived from one specimen sequenced in a study of T cells in localized non-small cell lung cancer. Generated by immunoSEQ multiplex PCR, the TCRdb table keeps only in-frame clones and is missing some. The sample lists approximately 60,000 clones, roughly nine tenths occurring once. Sequencing used peripheral blood, obtained before any cancer treatment. All receptors derive from a woman aged 35-75 years with stage I lung adenocarcinoma.

The V and J genes are TRBV19 and TRBJ1-5, with a weak D call TRBD1 (6 bases). CDR3 size: 13 residues. Germline V gene lookup returns CDR1 LNHDA and CDR2 SQIVND (reference sequence). Trimming stripped 4 bases from V and 4 bases from J, with 8 bases between. In nucleotides, the CDR3 is TGTGCCAGTAGTAACGGACAGAATCAGCCCCAGCATTTT. As protein: CASSNGQNQPQHF.

The chain has TRBV9 and TRBJ1-1; perhaps TRBD1 as D (6 bases). This CDR3 spans 15 amino acids. CDR1 and CDR2 from the germline V gene are SGDLS and YYNGEE. Deletions cut 4 bases from V and 5 bases from J, with 18 bases between. In nucleotides, the CDR3 is TGTGCCAGCAGCCCTCGTTCAGGGGTGTTGACTGAAGCTTTCTTT. Translating it yields CASSPRSGVLTEAFF.

The rearrangement links TRBV2 to TRBJ1-6, with unresolved D. Germline values: CDR1 SNHLY, CDR2 FYNNEI. V lost 4 bases, J lost 8 bases, and 9 bases lay in between. The CDR3 spans 13 residues. This chain's CDR3 is CASSVRVDSPLHF. CDR3 coding DNA: TGTGCCAGCAGTGTAAGGGTGGATTCACCCCTCCACTTT.

This chain connects TRBV28 to TRBJ2-2; 16 positions agree with TRBD2. Per germline, CDR1 MDHEN and CDR2 SYDVKM. With 6 bases clipped from V and 4 bases from J, the junction kept 5 bases outside the gene matches. The CDR3 totals 17 residues. The CDR3 sequence is CASRPGLAGGRTGELFF. DNA of the CDR3: TGTGCCAGCAGACCGGGACTAGCGGGAGGGCGCACCGGGGAGCTGTTTTTT. Using reference TRBV28 and TRBJ2-2 for the parts outside the CDR3, the full variable domain is DVKVTQSSRYLVKRTGEKVFLECVQDMDHENMFWYRQDPGLGLRLIYFSYDVKMKEKGDIPEGYSVSREKKERFSLILESASTNQTSMYLCASRPGLAGGRTGELFFGEGSRLTVL.

V usage is TRBV5-6 and J usage is TRBJ1-5; 7 bases fit TRBD1. V trimming: 0 bases; J trimming: 6 bases; junction bases outside the gene matches: 9. Germline assignment: CDR1 SGHDT and CDR2 YYEEEE. The length of the CDR3 is 16 residues. The CDR3 protein is CASSLGGAGGTQPQHF. Here the CDR3 DNA reads TGTGCCAGCAGCTTGGGTGGTGCAGGGGGAACTCAGCCCCAGCATTTT. The full variable domain, its missing parts supplied by reference TRBV5-6 and TRBJ1-5, is DAGVTQSPTHLIKTRGQQVTLRCSPKSGHDTVSWYQQALGQGPQFIFQYYEEEERQRGNFPDRFSGHQFPNYSSELNVNALLLGDSALYLCASSLGGAGGTQPQHFGDGTRLSIL.

This sequence joins TRBV5-5 and TRBJ1-5; a possible D gene is TRBD1 (6 bases). The CDR3 sequence is 17 residues long. V lost 2 bases and J 1 base, leaving 16 bases between the germline ends. Germline V gene sequence: CDR1 SGHKS, CDR2 YYEKEE (reference sequence). The CDR3 nucleotides read TGTGCCAGCAGCTTAGAATCCGGGGGCTGGAGCAATCAGCCCCAGCATTTT. Its translation: CASSLESGGWSNQPQHF.

The V and J genes are TRBV5-6 and TRBJ1-6; D remains unclear. The CDR3 is 14 residues long. CDR1 is SGHDT and CDR2 is YYEEEE in the germline V gene. V was pared by 2 bases and J by 5 bases, with 8 bases between. The CDR3 reads CASSFQDHNSPLHF. The CDR3 DNA sequence: TGTGCCAGCAGCTTCCAGGACCATAATTCACCCCTCCACTTT.

The rearrangement links TRBV18 to TRBJ2-7; unclear D gene. This CDR3 spans 13 amino acids. Trimming removed 3 bases from V and 5 bases from J, with 11 bases in between. CDR1 is KGHSH, CDR2 LQKENI, per germline. CDR3 in DNA: TGTGCCAGCTCACCGAACTTACCTAACGAGCAGTACTTC. Translated, it gives CASSPNLPNEQYF.

The genes are TRBV19 and TRBJ2-1, with D maybe TRBD2 (6 bases). The CDR3 consists of 18 residues. Looked up from germline, CDR1 is LNHDA and CDR2 is SQIVND (reference sequence). Between the trimmed V and J ends, which lost 4 bases and 8 bases, there was a span of 27 bases. Written as DNA, the CDR3 is TGTGCCAGTAGTAACACTCCTTTACTAGCCTTTAAATCCCATGAGCAGTTCTTC. It yields the protein CASSNTPLLAFKSHEQFF.

The chain carries TRBV19 and TRBJ1-1; TRBD1 is a possible D gene (6 bases). CDR1 LNHDA and CDR2 SQIVND come from the germline V gene (reference sequence). Deletions cut 1 base from V and 0 bases from J, with 12 bases between. The CDR3 sequence is 16 residues long. CDR3 amino acids: CASSIVGGGMNTEAFF. Written as DNA, the CDR3 is TGTGCCAGTAGTATAGTAGGAGGGGGTATGAACACTGAAGCTTTCTTT. Variable domain in full (rest from reference TRBV19 and TRBJ1-1): DGGITQSPKYLFRKEGQNVTLSCEQNLNHDAMYWYRQDPGQGLRLIYYSQIVNDFQKGDIAEGYSVSREKKESFPLTVTSAQKNPTAFYLCASSIVGGGMNTEAFFGQGTRLTVV.

This chain joins TRBV2 and TRBJ2-7; 8 nucleotides agree with TRBD1. The V and J ends lost 5 bases and 5 bases, in that order; junction bases with no gene match: 14. Germline V gene sequence: CDR1 SNHLY, CDR2 FYNNEI. The CDR3 extends over 16 amino acids. The CDR3 reads CASSSLHRDRNDEQYF. In nucleotides, the CDR3 is TGTGCCAGCAGTTCACTACACCGGGACAGGAACGACGAGCAGTACTTC. Full variable domain (remainder filled in from reference TRBV2 and TRBJ2-7): EPEVTQTPSHQVTQMGQEVILRCVPISNHLYFYWYRQILGQKVEFLVSFYNNEISEKSEIFDDQFSVERPDGSNFTLKIRSTKLEDSAMYFCASSSLHRDRNDEQYFGPGTRLTVT.

The rearrangement links TRBV5-1 to TRBJ1-2, with D unclear. Germline V gene lookup returns CDR1 SGHRS and CDR2 YFSETQ. The CDR3 consists of 13 residues. Trimming shortened V by 4 bases and J by 0 bases, and 7 bases separated the two germline ends. CDR3 DNA sequence: TGCGCCAGCAGCCCCCGGCCTAACTATGGCTACACCTTC. Translated: CASSPRPNYGYTF.

With regard to this clone: At one end the junction does not follow the germline gene, possibly because of a read error. V gene TRBV19 combines with J gene TRBJ1-4, with TRBD1 matching 7 bases. The CDR3 sequence is 15 residues long. From germline, CDR1 is LNHDA and CDR2 SQIVND (reference sequence). The CDR3 DNA reads TGTGCCAGTAGTATCGGAGGACAGGCTAAAGAAAAACTGTTTTTT. Translated: CASSIGGQAKEKLFF. The full variable domain, rest sourced from reference TRBV19 and TRBJ1-4, is DGGITQSPKYLFRKEGQNVTLSCEQNLNHDAMYWYRQDPGQGLRLIYYSQIVNDFQKGDIAEGYSVSREKKESFPLTVTSAQKNPTAFYLCASSIGGQAKEKLFFGSGTQLSVL.

In this sample, this clone turned up a few times. The chain links TRBV5-1 to TRBJ2-3, with 10 nucleotides matching TRBD1. Looked up from germline, CDR1 is SGHRS and CDR2 is YFSETQ. J gave up 0 bases and V 4 bases, and 2 bases lay outside the gene matches. This CDR3 spans 15 amino acids. The CDR3 DNA reads as TGCGCCAGCAGCAGGACAGGGGGTAGCACAGATACGCAGTATTTT. This translates into CASSRTGGSTDTQYF. Complete variable domain (other parts from reference TRBV5-1 and TRBJ2-3): KAGVTQTPRYLIKTRGQQVTLSCSPISGHRSVSWYQQTPGQGLQFLFEYFSETQRNKGNFPGRFSGRQFSNSRSEMNVSTLELGDSALYLCASSRTGGSTDTQYFGPGTRLTVL.

In this sample, this clone turned up a few times. The chain joins TRBV9 to TRBJ1-2; D may be TRBD1 (6 bases). Germline V lookup: CDR1 SGDLS, CDR2 YYNGEE. The length of the CDR3 is 18 residues. The V gene lost 2 bases and the J gene lost 2 bases, with 22 bases spanning the gap. The CDR3 DNA is TGTGCCAGCAGCGTCGATAAAGAAGGGGGTGATTCCAACTATGGCTACACCTTC. This codes for CASSVDKEGGDSNYGYTF. Drawing the rest from reference TRBV9 and TRBJ1-2, the complete variable domain is DSGVTQTPKHLITATGQRVTLRCSPRSGDLSVYWYQQSLDQGLQFLIQYYNGEERAKGNILERFSAQQFPDLHSELNLSSLELGDSALYFCASSVDKEGGDSNYGYTFGSGTRLTVV.

CDR3 amino acids: CASTMTGSGTGELFF. The CDR3 coding sequence is TGTGCCAGCACCATGACAGGGTCCGGCACCGGGGAGCTGTTTTTT. This sequence joins TRBV6-6 and TRBJ2-2; 7 nucleotides align to TRBD1. In germline, CDR1 is MNHNY, CDR2 SVGAGI (reference sequence). This CDR3 comprises 15 residues. V lost 7 bases to trimming and J lost 4 bases; unmatched junction nucleotides: 9.

The V gene is TRBV5-1, the J gene TRBJ1-1; TRBD1 agrees at 8 bases. V shed 2 bases and J 4 bases; nucleotides not matched to a gene: 4. Germline CDR1 reads SGHRS; CDR2 reads YFSETQ. CDR3 length: 14 residues. The CDR3: CASSFQGAGTEAFF. DNA for the CDR3: TGCGCCAGCAGCTTCCAGGGGGCTGGCACTGAAGCTTTCTTT.

The CDR3 DNA is TGTGCCAGCAGCCCGAAACCGGGACAAGTCGGAGGTTGGGGCTACACCTTC. Amino acids: CASSPKPGQVGGWGYTF. The rearrangement uses TRBV14 and TRBJ1-2, with a tentative D call TRBD1 (6 bases). The CDR3 has 17 amino acids. The V gene's germline CDR1 is SGHDN and CDR2 FVKESK. Trimming left V 4 bases short and J 8 bases short, with 26 bases between.

The V call is TRBV18, the J call TRBJ2-7; TRBD1 is a possible D gene (5 bases). CDR1 KGHSH and CDR2 LQKENI come from the germline V gene. CDR3 length: 12 amino acids. The V end was cut by 6 bases, the J end by 3 bases, with 9 bases between. The CDR3 region has the DNA TGTGCCAGCTCGCTAGGGGACTACGAGCAGTACTTC. This codes for CASSLGDYEQYF.

This rearrangement joins TRBV5-6 to TRBJ1-2; TRBD1 matches 9 bases. After removal of 4 bases from V and 4 bases from J, the junction contained 5 bases not matched to a gene. The CDR3 covers 14 residues. Germline CDR1 SGHDT, CDR2 YYEEEE. CDR3 DNA sequence: TGTGCCAGCAGCATGGGGACAGGGTTCTATGGCTACACCTTC. Translating gives CASSMGTGFYGYTF.

The genes are TRBV6-6 and TRBJ2-7; D gene unclear. Germline V CDR1 and CDR2: MNHNY, SVGAGI (reference sequence). V dropped 2 bases and J dropped 0 bases, with 11 bases sitting between them. CDR3 length: 15 residues. In DNA, the CDR3 is TGTGCCAGCAGTTACGCGGCACTGAGCTCCTACGAGCAGTACTTC. Translated, it gives CASSYAALSSYEQYF.

This sequence joins TRBV29-1 and TRBJ2-1; 11 nucleotides agree with TRBD2. This CDR3 is 15 amino acids long. J was trimmed by 5 bases and V by 2 bases; bases with no gene match: 5. CDR1 SQVTM and CDR2 ANQGSEA come from the germline V gene. CDR3 nucleotides: TGCAGCGTTGAACTAGCGGGAGGCTACGACAATGAGCAGTTCTTC. Its protein is CSVELAGGYDNEQFF.

The genes are TRBV6-1 and TRBJ2-7; the match to TRBD1 covers 7 bases. The CDR3 totals 14 residues. Germline V gene lookup returns CDR1 MNHNS and CDR2 SASEGT. The ends lost 7 bases at V and 2 bases at J; junction bases unmatched: 8. CDR3 in DNA: TGTGCCAGCAAACTCCGGACAGGAGCCTACGAGCAGTACTTC. This sequence encodes CASKLRTGAYEQYF.

The rearrangement joins TRBV5-1 to TRBJ1-2; D remains unclear. The V and J ends lost 4 bases and 5 bases respectively, with 12 bases between them. CDR3 length: 13 amino acids. Germline CDR1 is SGHRS and CDR2 is YFSETQ. This CDR3 reads CASSTSGEYGYTF. The CDR3 DNA sequence: TGCGCCAGCAGCACGTCGGGCGAGTATGGCTACACCTTC.

The chain combines TRBV5-1 with TRBJ1-1; maybe TRBD1 (6 bases). Germline assignment: CDR1 SGHRS and CDR2 YFSETQ. CDR3 length: 15 residues. The V gene lost 4 bases and the J gene lost 0 bases, with 13 bases spanning the gap. This CDR3 reads CASSPEGGMNTEAFF. As DNA, the CDR3 is TGCGCCAGCAGCCCGGAGGGGGGGATGAACACTGAAGCTTTCTTT.

The V and J genes are TRBV9 and TRBJ2-1; D call uncertain. With 1 base removed from V and 7 bases from J, the gap between germline ends came to 15 bases. Germline V gives CDR1 SGDLS, CDR2 YYNGEE. The length of the CDR3 is 15 residues. CDR3 coding DNA: TGTGCCAGCAGCGTAACCTCCGCTCCTCGTAATGAGCAGTTCTTC. Translated: CASSVTSAPRNEQFF.

The V call is TRBV28, the J call TRBJ1-4; 7 positions agree with TRBD1. Trimming cost V 2 bases and J 9 bases; bases outside gene matches: 18. This CDR3 has 18 residues. Looked up from germline, CDR1 is MDHEN and CDR2 is SYDVKM. Here the CDR3 DNA reads TGTGCCAGCAGTTTAAGAACAGGGGACGGGTGGAGTTTTAAAAAACTGTTTTTT. This translates into CASSLRTGDGWSFKKLFF.

The gene calls are TRBV7-2 and TRBJ1-2; D gene uncertain. There are 15 residues in the CDR3. V dropped 5 bases and J dropped 4 bases, with 17 bases sitting between them. The germline gives CDR1 SGHTA, CDR2 FQGNSA. CDR3 residues: CASSKDRALSYGYTF. DNA for the CDR3: TGTGCCAGCAGCAAGGACCGGGCGCTCAGCTATGGCTACACCTTC.

The chain joins TRBV7-8 to TRBJ1-1, with 9 bases that match TRBD1. The germline gives CDR1 SGHVS, CDR2 FQNEAQ. The V segment lost 5 bases and the J segment 1 base; nucleotides outside the gene matches: 5. CDR3 length: 15 residues. The DNA for the CDR3 is TGTGCCAGCAGCCGGGGGACAGGGACGAACACTGAAGCTTTCTTT. It translates to CASSRGTGTNTEAFF.

The rearrangement links TRBV7-8 to TRBJ2-7; 7 positions match TRBD1. The CDR3 runs 15 residues. Trimming cost V 1 base and J 4 bases; bases outside gene matches: 7. Germline V gene lookup returns CDR1 SGHVS and CDR2 FQNEAQ. CDR3 amino acids: CASSLVTGQIYEQYF. CDR3 sequence (DNA): TGTGCCAGCAGCTTAGTGACGGGACAGATTTACGAGCAGTACTTC.